This TCR beta chain was retrieved from a study of siplizumab effects on memory and regulatory T cells. Clones were read by immunoSEQ multiplex PCR, and TCRdb kept only the in-frame ones, dropping some. The top ten hold about 12% of the sample, which has 100,000 or so clones, approximately 91% seen once. The CDR3 sequence is 18 residues long. After removal of 5 bases from V and 6 bases from J, the junction contained 9 bases not matched to a gene. Germline V CDR1 and CDR2: LNHDA, SQIVND (reference sequence). The gene calls are TRBV19 and TRBJ2-2, with TRBD2 matching over 16 bases. This receptor was taken from a human donor in good health. Sequenced input: non-Treg CD4+ T cells sorted from blood. The CDR3 spells CASSVPGLAGGSPGELFF. The CDR3 region has the DNA TGTGCCAGTAGTGTCCCGGGACTAGCGGGAGGGAGCCCCGGGGAGCTGTTTTTT.